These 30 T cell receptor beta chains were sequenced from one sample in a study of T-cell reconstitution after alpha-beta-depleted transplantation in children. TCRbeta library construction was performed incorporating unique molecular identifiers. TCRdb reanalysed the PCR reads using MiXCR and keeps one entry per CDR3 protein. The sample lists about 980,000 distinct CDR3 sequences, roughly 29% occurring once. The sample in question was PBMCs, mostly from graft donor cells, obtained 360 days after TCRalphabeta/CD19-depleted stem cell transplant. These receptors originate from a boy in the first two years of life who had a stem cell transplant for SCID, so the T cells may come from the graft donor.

The CDR3 loop is CASTPDRVTEAFF. In nucleotides, the CDR3 is TGTGCCAGCACCCCGGACAGGGTCACTGAAGCTTTCTTT. The chain couples TRBV28 to TRBJ1-1; 8 positions agree with TRBD1. The V gene end was trimmed by 7 bases and the J gene end by 4 bases; junction bases not matched to a gene: 5. Germline V gives CDR1 MDHEN, CDR2 SYDVKM. The CDR3 runs 13 residues.

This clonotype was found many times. The CDR3 sequence: CASSPQGLNSYGYTF. The DNA of the CDR3 is TGTGCCAGCAGTCCCCAGGGACTGAATTCTTATGGCTACACCTTC. The J gene is TRBJ1-2, the V gene TRBV28; D is perhaps TRBD1 (5 bases). The ends were cut back, 5 bases at V and 5 bases at J, with 18 bases in the middle. The V gene's germline CDR1 is MDHEN and CDR2 SYDVKM. CDR3 length: 15 amino acids.

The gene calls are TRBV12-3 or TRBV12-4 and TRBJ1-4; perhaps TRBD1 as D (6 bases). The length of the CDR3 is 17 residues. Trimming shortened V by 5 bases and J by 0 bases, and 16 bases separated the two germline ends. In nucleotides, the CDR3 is TGTGCCAGCAGTATAGGACAGTACAAGGCAACTAATGAAAAACTGTTTTTT. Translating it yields CASSIGQYKATNEKLFF.

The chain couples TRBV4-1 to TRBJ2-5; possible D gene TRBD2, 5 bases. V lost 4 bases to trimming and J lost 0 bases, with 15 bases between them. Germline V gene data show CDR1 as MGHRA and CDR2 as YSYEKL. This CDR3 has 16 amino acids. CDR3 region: CASSPPWPGDQETQYF. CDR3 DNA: TGCGCCAGCAGCCCCCCCTGGCCCGGGGACCAAGAGACCCAGTACTTC.

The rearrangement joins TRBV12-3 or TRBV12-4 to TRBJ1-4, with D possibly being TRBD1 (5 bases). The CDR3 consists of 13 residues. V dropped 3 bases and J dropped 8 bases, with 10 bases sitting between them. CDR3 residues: CASSLGRNEKLFF. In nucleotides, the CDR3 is TGTGCCAGCAGTTTGGGGCGTAACGAAAAACTGTTTTTT.

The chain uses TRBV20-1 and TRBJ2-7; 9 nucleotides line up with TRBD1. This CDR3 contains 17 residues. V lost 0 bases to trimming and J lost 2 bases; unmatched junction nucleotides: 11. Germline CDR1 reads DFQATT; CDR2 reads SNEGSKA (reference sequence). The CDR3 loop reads CSARDDVGGQGTYEQYF. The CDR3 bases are TGCAGTGCTAGAGATGATGTGGGGGGACAGGGCACCTACGAGCAGTACTTC.

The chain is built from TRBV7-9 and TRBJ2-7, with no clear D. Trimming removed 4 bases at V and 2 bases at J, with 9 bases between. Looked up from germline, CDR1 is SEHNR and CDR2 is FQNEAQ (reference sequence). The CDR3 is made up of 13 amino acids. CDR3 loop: CASSSGFAYEQYF. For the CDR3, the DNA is TGTGCCAGCAGCTCGGGTTTCGCCTACGAGCAGTACTTC.

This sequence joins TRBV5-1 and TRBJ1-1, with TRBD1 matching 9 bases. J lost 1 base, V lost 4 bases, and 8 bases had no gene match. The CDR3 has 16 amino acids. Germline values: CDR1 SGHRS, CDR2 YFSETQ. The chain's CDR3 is CASSLRPGQGNTEAFF. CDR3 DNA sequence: TGCGCCAGCAGCCTGCGACCGGGACAGGGGAACACTGAAGCTTTCTTT.

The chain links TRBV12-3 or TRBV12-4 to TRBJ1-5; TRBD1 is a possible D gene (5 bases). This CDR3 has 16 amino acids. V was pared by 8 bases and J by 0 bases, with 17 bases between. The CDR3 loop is CASASQGVLSNQPQHF. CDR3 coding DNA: TGTGCCAGCGCCTCCCAGGGAGTACTTAGCAATCAGCCCCAGCATTTT.

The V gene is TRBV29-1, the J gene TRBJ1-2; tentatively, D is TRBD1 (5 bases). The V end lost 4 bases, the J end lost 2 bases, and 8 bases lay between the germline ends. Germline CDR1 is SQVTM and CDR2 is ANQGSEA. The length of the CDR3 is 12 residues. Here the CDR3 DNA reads TGCAGCGTTGTCAGACAGAACTATGGCTACACCTTC. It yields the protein CSVVRQNYGYTF.

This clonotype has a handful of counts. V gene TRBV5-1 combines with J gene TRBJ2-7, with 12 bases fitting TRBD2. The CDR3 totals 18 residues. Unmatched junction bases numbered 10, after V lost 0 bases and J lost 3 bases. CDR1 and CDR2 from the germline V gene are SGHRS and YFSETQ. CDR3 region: CASSLGLAGAYLLYEQYF. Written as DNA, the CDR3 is TGCGCCAGCAGCTTGGGACTAGCGGGGGCCTACCTGCTCTACGAGCAGTACTTC.

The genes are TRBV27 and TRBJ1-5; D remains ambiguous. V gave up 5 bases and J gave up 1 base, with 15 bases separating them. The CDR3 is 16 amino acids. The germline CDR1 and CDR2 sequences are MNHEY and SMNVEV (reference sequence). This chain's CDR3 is CASSPRGQGSNQPQHF. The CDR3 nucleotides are TGTGCCAGCAGTCCCCGAGGTCAAGGGAGCAATCAGCCCCAGCATTTT.

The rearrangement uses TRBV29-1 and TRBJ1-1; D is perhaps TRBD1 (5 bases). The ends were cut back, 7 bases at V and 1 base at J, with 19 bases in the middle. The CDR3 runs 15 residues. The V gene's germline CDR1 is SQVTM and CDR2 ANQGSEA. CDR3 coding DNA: TGCAGCGCCGAGGGGCGGGACGTACAGAACACTGAAGCTTTCTTT. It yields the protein CSAEGRDVQNTEAFF.

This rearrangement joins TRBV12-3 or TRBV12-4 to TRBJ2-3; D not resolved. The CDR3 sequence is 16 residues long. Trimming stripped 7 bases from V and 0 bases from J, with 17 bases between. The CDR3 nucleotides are TGTGCCAGCACCCCTTTTCGCCTAGGAAGCACAGATACGCAGTATTTT. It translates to CASTPFRLGSTDTQYF.

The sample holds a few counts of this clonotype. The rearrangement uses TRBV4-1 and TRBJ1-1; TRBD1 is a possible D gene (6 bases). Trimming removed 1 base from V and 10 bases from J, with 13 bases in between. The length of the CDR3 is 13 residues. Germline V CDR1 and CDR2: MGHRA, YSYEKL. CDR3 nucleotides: TGCGCCAGCAGCCAAGGTAGGGGGAAGAGAGCTTTCTTT. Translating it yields CASSQGRGKRAFF.

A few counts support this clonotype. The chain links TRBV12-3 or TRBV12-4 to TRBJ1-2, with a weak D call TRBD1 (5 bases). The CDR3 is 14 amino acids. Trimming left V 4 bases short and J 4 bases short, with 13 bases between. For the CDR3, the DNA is TGTGCCAGCAGTTACCGTGGGGGGTTCTATGGCTACACCTTC. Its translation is CASSYRGGFYGYTF.

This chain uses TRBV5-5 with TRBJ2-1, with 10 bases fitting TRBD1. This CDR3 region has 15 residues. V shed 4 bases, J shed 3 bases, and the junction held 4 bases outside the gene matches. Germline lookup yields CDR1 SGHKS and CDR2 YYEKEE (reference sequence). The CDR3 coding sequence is TGTGCCAGCAGCCCCGGGGACAGGGGCTACAATGAGCAGTTCTTC. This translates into CASSPGDRGYNEQFF.

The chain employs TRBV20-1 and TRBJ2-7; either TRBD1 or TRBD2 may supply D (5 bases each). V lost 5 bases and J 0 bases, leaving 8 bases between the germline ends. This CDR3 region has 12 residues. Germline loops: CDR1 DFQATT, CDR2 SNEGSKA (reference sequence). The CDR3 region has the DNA TGCAGTGCTTGGGACCACTCCTACGAGCAGTACTTC. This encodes CSAWDHSYEQYF.

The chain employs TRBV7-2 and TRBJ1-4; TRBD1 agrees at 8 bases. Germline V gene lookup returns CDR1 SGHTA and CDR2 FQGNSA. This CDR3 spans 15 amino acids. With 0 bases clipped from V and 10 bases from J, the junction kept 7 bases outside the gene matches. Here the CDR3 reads CASSLALGDRGKLFF. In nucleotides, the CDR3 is TGTGCCAGCAGCTTAGCCCTTGGCGACAGGGGAAAACTGTTTTTT.

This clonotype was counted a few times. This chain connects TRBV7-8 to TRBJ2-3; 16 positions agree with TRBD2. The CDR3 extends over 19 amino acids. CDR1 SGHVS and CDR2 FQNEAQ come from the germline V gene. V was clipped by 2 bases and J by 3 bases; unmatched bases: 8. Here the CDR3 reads CASSLRFGTSGGATDTQYF. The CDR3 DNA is TGTGCCAGCAGCTTAAGATTCGGGACTAGCGGGGGGGCGACAGATACGCAGTATTTT.

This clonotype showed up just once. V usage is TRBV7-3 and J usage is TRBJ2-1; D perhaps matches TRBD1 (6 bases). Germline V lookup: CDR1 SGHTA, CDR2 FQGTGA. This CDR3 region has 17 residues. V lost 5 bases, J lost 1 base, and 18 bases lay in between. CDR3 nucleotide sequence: TGTGCCAGCAGCCCACTGGACAGTCCTAATTCCTACAATGAGCAGTTCTTC. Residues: CASSPLDSPNSYNEQFF.

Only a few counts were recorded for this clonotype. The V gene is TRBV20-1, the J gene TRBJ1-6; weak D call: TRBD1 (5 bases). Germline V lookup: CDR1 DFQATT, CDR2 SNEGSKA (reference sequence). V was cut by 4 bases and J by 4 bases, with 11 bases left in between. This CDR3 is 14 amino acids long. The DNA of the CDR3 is TGCAGTGCTAACTTGGGGCAGTATAATTCACCCCTCCACTTT. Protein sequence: CSANLGQYNSPLHF.

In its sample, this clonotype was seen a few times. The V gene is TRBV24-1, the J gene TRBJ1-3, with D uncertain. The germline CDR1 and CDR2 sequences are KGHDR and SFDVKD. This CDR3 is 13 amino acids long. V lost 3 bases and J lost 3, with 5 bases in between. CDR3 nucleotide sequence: TGTGCCACCAGTGATGGTGGTGGAAACACCATATATTTT. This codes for CATSDGGGNTIYF.

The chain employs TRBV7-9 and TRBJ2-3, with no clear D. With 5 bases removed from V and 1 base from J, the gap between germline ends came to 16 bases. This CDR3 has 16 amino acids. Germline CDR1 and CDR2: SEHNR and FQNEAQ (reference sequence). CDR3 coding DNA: TGTGCCAGCAGCCCGCGGCTAGGGTTCGGCACAGATACGCAGTATTTT. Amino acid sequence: CASSPRLGFGTDTQYF. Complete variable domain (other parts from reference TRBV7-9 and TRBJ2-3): DTGVSQNPRHKITKRGQNVTFRCDPISEHNRLYWYRQTLGQGPEFLTYFQNEAQLEKSRLLSDRFSAERPKGSFSTLEIQRTEQGDSAMYLCASSPRLGFGTDTQYFGPGTRLTVL.

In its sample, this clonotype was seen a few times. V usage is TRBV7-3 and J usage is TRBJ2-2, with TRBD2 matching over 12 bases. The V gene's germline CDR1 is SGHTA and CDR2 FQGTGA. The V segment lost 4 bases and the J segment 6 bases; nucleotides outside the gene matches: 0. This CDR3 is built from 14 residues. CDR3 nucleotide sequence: TGTGCCAGCAGCTGGACTAGCGGGGCCGGGGAGCTGTTTTTT. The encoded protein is CASSWTSGAGELFF.

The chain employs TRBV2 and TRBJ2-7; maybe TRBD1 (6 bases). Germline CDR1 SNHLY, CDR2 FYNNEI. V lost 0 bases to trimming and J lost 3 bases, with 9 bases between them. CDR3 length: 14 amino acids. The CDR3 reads CASSEAGTNYEQYF. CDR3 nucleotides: TGTGCCAGCAGTGAAGCGGGGACAAACTACGAGCAGTACTTC. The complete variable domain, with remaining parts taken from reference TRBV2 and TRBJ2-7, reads EPEVTQTPSHQVTQMGQEVILRCVPISNHLYFYWYRQILGQKVEFLVSFYNNEISEKSEIFDDQFSVERPDGSNFTLKIRSTKLEDSAMYFCASSEAGTNYEQYFGPGTRLTVT.

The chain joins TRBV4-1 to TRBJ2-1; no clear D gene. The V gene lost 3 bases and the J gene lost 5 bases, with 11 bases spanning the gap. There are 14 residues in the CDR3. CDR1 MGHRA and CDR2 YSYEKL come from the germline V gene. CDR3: CASSHPWADNEQFF. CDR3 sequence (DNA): TGCGCCAGCAGCCACCCTTGGGCGGACAATGAGCAGTTCTTC.

The CDR3 nucleotides read TGTGCCAGCAGCCGATTTGCGGGCAGCTCCCTCTCTGGAAACACCATATATTTT. Translating gives CASSRFAGSSLSGNTIYF. The chain is built from TRBV5-5 and TRBJ1-3; no firm D call. Germline V gene lookup returns CDR1 SGHKS and CDR2 YYEKEE (reference sequence). This CDR3 contains 18 residues. V was trimmed by 4 bases and J by 0 bases, leaving 20 bases between them.

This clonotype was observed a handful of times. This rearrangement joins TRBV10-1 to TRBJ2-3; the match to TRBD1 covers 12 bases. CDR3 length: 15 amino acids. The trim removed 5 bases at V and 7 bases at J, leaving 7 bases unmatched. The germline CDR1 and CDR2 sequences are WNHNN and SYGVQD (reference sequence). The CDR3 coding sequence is TGCGCCAGCAGTAGCGGGACAGGGGGCCGTAATACGCAGTATTTT. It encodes CASSSGTGGRNTQYF.

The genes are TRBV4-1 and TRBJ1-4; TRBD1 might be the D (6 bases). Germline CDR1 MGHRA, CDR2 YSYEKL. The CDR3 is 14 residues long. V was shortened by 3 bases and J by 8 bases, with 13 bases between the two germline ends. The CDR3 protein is CASSHWGRGEKLFF. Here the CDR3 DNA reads TGCGCCAGCAGCCATTGGGGGCGCGGGGAAAAACTGTTTTTT.